A single sample is the source of the 11 T cell receptor beta chains below, sequenced in a study of blood T cell repertoires in COVID-19. Clones were read by immunoSEQ multiplex PCR, and TCRdb kept only the in-frame ones, dropping some. The repertoire holds approximately 210,000 clones, around 81% seen once, with 3.5% to 4.5% in the top ten. Sequencing was carried out using PBMCs or T cells enriched from blood (not recorded which). All receptors derive from a man in his thirties or forties with acute COVID-19.

The chain uses TRBV7-9 and TRBJ1-6; D remains ambiguous. This CDR3 has 13 amino acids. Trimming removed 6 bases from V and 14 bases from J, with 17 bases in between. CDR1 and CDR2 (germline): SEHNR, FQNEAQ (reference sequence). CDR3: CASRPKSNSALHF. The DNA of the CDR3 is TGTGCCAGCAGGCCTAAAAGCAATAGCGCCCTCCACTTT.

The DNA of the CDR3 is TGTGCCAGCAGATCGACAGGGATGGGAACTGAAGCTTTCTTT. It specifies CASRSTGMGTEAFF. The chain has TRBV6-5 and TRBJ1-1; 7 bases map to TRBD1. Trimming removed 6 bases from V and 5 bases from J; junction bases left unmatched: 9. The CDR3 has 14 amino acids. Germline V gene sequence: CDR1 MNHEY, CDR2 SVGAGI.

V is TRBV6-5 and J is TRBJ2-1, with D perhaps matching TRBD2 (6 bases). Trimming stripped 4 bases from V and 7 bases from J, with 8 bases between. Per germline, CDR1 MNHEY and CDR2 SVGAGI. CDR3 size: 12 residues. Here the CDR3 DNA reads TGTGCCAGCAGTTTTAGCGGAAATGAGCAGTTCTTC. Protein: CASSFSGNEQFF.

The chain carries TRBV6-4 and TRBJ1-1; 12 positions match TRBD1. The CDR3 covers 15 residues. The trim removed 6 bases at V and 7 bases at J, leaving 9 bases unmatched. Germline V gene lookup returns CDR1 MRHNA and CDR2 SNTAGT. The CDR3 DNA reads as TGTGCCAGCAGGCCCGGGACAGGGGGCCTAAGTGAAGCTTTCTTT. This gives the protein CASRPGTGGLSEAFF.

This clone was recorded a few times. The chain has TRBV2 and TRBJ2-1; 8 nucleotides align to TRBD2. Germline V lookup: CDR1 SNHLY, CDR2 FYNNEI. J gave up 2 bases and V 8 bases, and 8 bases lay outside the gene matches. This CDR3 has 15 residues. The CDR3 bases are TGTGCCAGCCTCAGTTTCGGGGGGGCCTACAATGAGCAGTTCTTC. Translating it yields CASLSFGGAYNEQFF. Together with reference TRBV2 and TRBJ2-1, the CDR3 gives the full variable domain: EPEVTQTPSHQVTQMGQEVILRCVPISNHLYFYWYRQILGQKVEFLVSFYNNEISEKSEIFDDQFSVERPDGSNFTLKIRSTKLEDSAMYFCASLSFGGAYNEQFFGPGTRLTVL.

The chain combines TRBV19 with TRBJ1-2; 7 positions agree with TRBD1. Trimming cost V 7 bases and J 0 bases; bases outside gene matches: 8. The germline gives CDR1 LNHDA, CDR2 SQIVND (reference sequence). The CDR3 has 15 residues. CDR3 sequence: CASTPTGRTNYGYTF. CDR3 coding DNA: TGTGCCAGTACTCCGACAGGGAGGACTAACTATGGCTACACCTTC.

This chain links TRBV27 with TRBJ1-2; D may be TRBD1 (6 bases). V was pared by 6 bases and J by 8 bases, with 22 bases between. Germline CDR1 is MNHEY and CDR2 is SMNVEV (reference sequence). The CDR3 runs 15 residues. The CDR3 DNA follows: TGTGCCAGCAGGACCGACACCTACAGGGATCGCGGCTACACCTTC. Amino acid sequence: CASRTDTYRDRGYTF.

A single count supports this clone. The V call is TRBV9, the J call TRBJ2-3, with TRBD2 identical over 11 bases. CDR3 length equals 16 residues. V dropped 3 bases and J dropped 4; count of bases not matched to a gene: 7. Germline V gene sequence: CDR1 SGDLS, CDR2 YYNGEE. CDR3 sequence: CASSDLAGGGADTQYF. CDR3 nucleotide sequence: TGTGCCAGCAGCGACCTAGCGGGGGGCGGGGCAGATACGCAGTATTTT.

The gene calls are TRBV6-2 or TRBV6-3 and TRBJ1-5, with D hard to call. Germline CDR1 MNHEY, CDR2 SVGEGT. CDR3 length equals 18 residues. The ends were cut back, 1 base at V and 0 bases at J, with 16 bases in the middle. The CDR3: CASSYFSPTLYSNQPQHF. The CDR3 nucleotides read TGTGCCAGCAGTTACTTTTCCCCTACCCTCTATAGCAATCAGCCCCAGCATTTT.

V usage is TRBV6-5 and J usage is TRBJ2-7; D possibly corresponds to TRBD1 (6 bases). The V gene lost 6 bases and the J gene lost 3 bases, with 12 bases spanning the gap. Germline V lookup: CDR1 MNHEY, CDR2 SVGAGI. CDR3 length: 13 residues. CDR3 DNA: TGTGCCAGCAGACTCGCACAGGGCTACGAGCAGTACTTC. Residues: CASRLAQGYEQYF.

The CDR3 DNA reads TGCGCCAGCAGCCAAGAACTAGAGTGGAGCAATCAGCCCCAGCATTTT. This translates into CASSQELEWSNQPQHF. The rearrangement uses TRBV4-1 and TRBJ1-5, with no clear D. In germline, CDR1 is MGHRA, CDR2 YSYEKL. This CDR3 comprises 16 residues. Trimming removed 0 bases from V and 1 base from J, with 10 bases in between.